This T cell receptor beta chain was sequenced in a study of metastatic and nonmetastatic thyroid tumors. Looking at the study overall: Malignant and benign thyroid patients had repertoires compared in peripheral blood and tumor or nodule tissue.

This clone appeared a few times. Its target is not known. Under the authors' procedure: A classifier for distant metastasis in papillary thyroid cancer was constructed using CDR3 differences observed across clinicopathological groups. Via MiXCR, TCRdb re-called the PCR reads. TCRdb, not the original authors, processed these V and J calls. The sample yields tens of thousands of clones, about 18% seen once. Study-wide points: Versus benign nodules, malignant thyroid tumors reportedly had significantly higher TCR beta diversity, in blood and tumor.

Until they underwent thyroid surgery, no patient had received any treatment. This CDR3 has 17 residues. V was trimmed by 6 bases and J by 7 bases, leaving 24 bases between them. The germline gives CDR1 MNHNS, CDR2 SASEGT. The receptor was derived from a male donor with papillary thyroid cancer or a benign thyroid nodule (not recorded which). Some clones in this sample may be carry-over from other donors' samples. The chain uses TRBV6-1 and TRBJ2-2, with a weak D call TRBD1 (6 bases). The specimen was blood. CDR3 DNA: TGTGCCAGCAGACCTAGGCCCCCTCAGGGGAAAAACGGGGAGCTGTTTTTT. It translates to CASRPRPPQGKNGELFF.